This T cell receptor (beta chain) was profiled in a study of read filtering for tumor transcriptome and immune sequencing. This clonotype was detected ten times or more. From about 0.4 ug of RNA, a library with molecular barcoded alpha/delta and beta/gamma adaptors was made. TCRdb fed the reads into MiXCR, producing one record per CDR3 protein. The data show over 80,000 distinct CDR3 sequences, 10% to 15% seen once. J lost 4 bases, V lost 3 bases, and 8 bases had no gene match. The germline V gene has CDR1 LGHDT and CDR2 YNNKEL (reference sequence). CDR3 length equals 17 residues. The specimen was a population of CD138-negative cells sorted from bone marrow. The rearrangement links TRBV3-1 to TRBJ2-6, with 8 bases that match TRBD2. The clonotype originates from a donor aged 40 or older with multiple myeloma. This CDR3 is CASSQRPGLAGANVLTF. CDR3 nucleotides: TGTGCCAGCAGCCAGCGACCCGGACTAGCCGGGGCCAACGTCCTGACTTTC.